These 4 T cell receptor beta chains were sequenced from one sample in a study of metastatic and nonmetastatic thyroid tumors. TCRdb reprocessed the PCR reads via MiXCR. The sample records under 35,000 clones, under 25% being singletons. Thyroid surgery was performed in patients who had received no treatment beforehand. The sequenced material came from blood. Every receptor here comes from a female donor with papillary thyroid cancer or a benign thyroid nodule (not recorded which). Some clones in this sample may be carry-over from other donors' samples.

There are many counts of this clone. The chain recombines TRBV4-3 with TRBJ1-2; 7 nucleotides match TRBD1. The CDR3 spans 16 residues. J lost 8 bases, V lost 0 bases, and 12 bases had no gene match. The germline gives CDR1 LGHNA, CDR2 YSLEER. CDR3 region: CASSQDVATGSHGYTF. The DNA of the CDR3 is TGCGCCAGCAGCCAAGATGTTGCGACAGGGAGTCACGGCTACACCTTC.

The V and J genes are TRBV19 and TRBJ2-2; D not certain. CDR3 length: 13 amino acids. Germline CDR1 reads LNHDA; CDR2 reads SQIVND (reference sequence). Between the trimmed V and J ends, which lost 11 bases and 2 bases, there was a span of 12 bases. CDR3: CAGRGANTGELFF. The CDR3 bases are TGTGCCGGCCGCGGCGCCAACACCGGGGAGCTGTTTTTT.

This clone was found many times. The CDR3 nucleotides are TGTGCCAGTACTCCGGACAGGGTCGAGCAGTACTTC. Translation gives CASTPDRVEQYF. The rearrangement links TRBV19 to TRBJ2-7; 8 nucleotides align to TRBD1. The CDR3 is 12 residues long. CDR1 LNHDA and CDR2 SQIVND come from the germline V gene (reference sequence). V lost 7 bases, J lost 6 bases, and 5 bases stayed unmatched.

This clone showed up many times. The V and J genes are TRBV5-1 and TRBJ2-2; no reliable D call. V was shortened by 0 bases and J by 5 bases, with 11 bases between the two germline ends. The CDR3 consists of 15 residues. Per germline, CDR1 SGHRS and CDR2 YFSETQ. The CDR3 coding sequence is TGCGCCAGCAGCTTGGAGGTAGCAGGAACCGGGGAGCTGTTTTTT. Amino acid sequence: CASSLEVAGTGELFF.